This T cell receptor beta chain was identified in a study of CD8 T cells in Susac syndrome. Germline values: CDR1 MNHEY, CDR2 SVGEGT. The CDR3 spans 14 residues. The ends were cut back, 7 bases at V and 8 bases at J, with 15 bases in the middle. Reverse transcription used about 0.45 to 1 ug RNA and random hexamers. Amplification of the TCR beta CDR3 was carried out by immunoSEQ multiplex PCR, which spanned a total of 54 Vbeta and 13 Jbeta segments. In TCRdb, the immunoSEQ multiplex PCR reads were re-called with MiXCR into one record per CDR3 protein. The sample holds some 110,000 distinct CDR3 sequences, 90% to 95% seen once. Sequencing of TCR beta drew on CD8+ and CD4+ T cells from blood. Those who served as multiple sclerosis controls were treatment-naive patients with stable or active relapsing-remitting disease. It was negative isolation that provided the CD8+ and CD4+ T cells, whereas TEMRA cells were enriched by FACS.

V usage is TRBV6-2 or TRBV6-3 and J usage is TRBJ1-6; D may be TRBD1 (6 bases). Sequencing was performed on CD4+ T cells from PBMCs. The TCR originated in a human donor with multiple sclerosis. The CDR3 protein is CASNRGQSHSPLHF. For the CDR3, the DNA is TGTGCCAGCAATCGAGGACAGTCCCATTCACCCCTCCACTTT.